This record concerns one T cell receptor beta chain sequence. Its antigen target is currently unknown. No base quality values were provided; no much bigger clone lies one nucleotide off. The sample is drawn from a study of T cells after yellow fever vaccination (dated by TCRdb to the late 2010s). Concerning the study at large: The SMART-Seq v4 Ultra Low Input RNA kit was used to prepare libraries from fractions with low cell numbers. Blood samples were taken at several timepoints before and after primary and secondary immunization, and bulk PBMC replicates and cell subsets were isolated. Bulk TCR alpha and beta repertoires were sequenced longitudinally to track T-cell clones before and after primary and booster YFV17D yellow fever vaccination. Two healthy male donors, one aged 18 to 30 and one aged 30 to 40 years, were included in the cohort.

TCR cDNA was synthesized by 5'RACE template switching, which introduced a universal primer site and unique molecular identifiers. cDNA synthesis was primed from both the TCR alpha and TCR beta constant segments. Library amplification involved two PCR steps, and the second step added sample barcodes and sequencing adapters. Sequencing of the libraries was done on either Illumina HiSeq 2500 (2x100 bp) or NovaSeq (2x150 bp). In the original analysis: MIGEC was used to demultiplex reads and collapse the reads into UMI consensus sequences, and MiXCR was used for V(D)J alignment. Vaccine-responding clonotypes were identified with edgeR using replicate PBMC samples, with FDR below 0.01 and a log2 fold change above 5 up to day 15 being required. Bulk clonotypes were assigned CD4 or CD8 identity according to which sequenced CD4 or CD8 repertoire held them at higher abundance. TCRdb passed the public sequencing reads through fastp at Q25 and MiXCR, retaining productive beta sequences. Merged by CDR3 protein, the rows form single entries marked with the most common genes and DNA. TCRdb's processing, not the study's, gives the V and J calls here. The sample records about 510,000 distinct CDR3 sequences, about a fifth of which are singletons. Together, the top ten hold approximately 16% of the sample.

Findings and caveats that apply to the study as a whole: The study included only a couple of donors, which limits how far the findings can be generalized. Compared with the primary T-cell response, the secondary T-cell response was weaker but faster, peaking on day 5 rather than day 15. A small fraction of clonotypes showed up in both the CD4 and CD8 compartments, probably as a result of convergent recombination. Computational filtering was required because FACS-sorted repertoires could contain abundant contaminating clonotypes from the bulk population. After the booster, most clones that had expanded after primary vaccination were detected again (about 95% of CD4 and more than 85% of CD8), suggesting broad maintenance of memory.

Interpreted using the paper, the treatment or condition label stands for: live attenuated yellow fever vaccine strain. At each blood-draw timepoint, two biological replicates of bulk PBMCs were obtained. A standard Ficoll-Paque protocol was used to isolate PBMCs from peripheral blood. RNA was extracted with TriZol from bulk PBMCs, CD4 and CD8 fractions, and dextramer-positive and dextramer-negative fractions. Taken from cysteine to valine, the CDR3 has 15 residues. Of the read, only the CDR3 DNA is kept; its 45 bases are in frame from base 1. CDR1 MDHEN and CDR2 SYDVKM were looked up in the germline V gene. V is trimmed back by 4 bases and J by 2 bases, and the junction contains 8 bases that no gene match accounts for.

The chain was built from TRBV28 and TRBJ2-7, with TRBD2 matching 7 junction bases. This TCR was sampled from a man younger than 35 who received the YFV17D yellow fever vaccine. This specimen was PBMCs, taken 20 to 25 days after the first yellow fever vaccination. The CDR3 has the sequence CASSYPGLGPYEQYV. The DNA sequence is TGTGCCAGCAGTTACCCTGGACTAGGACCCTACGAGCAGTACGTC.